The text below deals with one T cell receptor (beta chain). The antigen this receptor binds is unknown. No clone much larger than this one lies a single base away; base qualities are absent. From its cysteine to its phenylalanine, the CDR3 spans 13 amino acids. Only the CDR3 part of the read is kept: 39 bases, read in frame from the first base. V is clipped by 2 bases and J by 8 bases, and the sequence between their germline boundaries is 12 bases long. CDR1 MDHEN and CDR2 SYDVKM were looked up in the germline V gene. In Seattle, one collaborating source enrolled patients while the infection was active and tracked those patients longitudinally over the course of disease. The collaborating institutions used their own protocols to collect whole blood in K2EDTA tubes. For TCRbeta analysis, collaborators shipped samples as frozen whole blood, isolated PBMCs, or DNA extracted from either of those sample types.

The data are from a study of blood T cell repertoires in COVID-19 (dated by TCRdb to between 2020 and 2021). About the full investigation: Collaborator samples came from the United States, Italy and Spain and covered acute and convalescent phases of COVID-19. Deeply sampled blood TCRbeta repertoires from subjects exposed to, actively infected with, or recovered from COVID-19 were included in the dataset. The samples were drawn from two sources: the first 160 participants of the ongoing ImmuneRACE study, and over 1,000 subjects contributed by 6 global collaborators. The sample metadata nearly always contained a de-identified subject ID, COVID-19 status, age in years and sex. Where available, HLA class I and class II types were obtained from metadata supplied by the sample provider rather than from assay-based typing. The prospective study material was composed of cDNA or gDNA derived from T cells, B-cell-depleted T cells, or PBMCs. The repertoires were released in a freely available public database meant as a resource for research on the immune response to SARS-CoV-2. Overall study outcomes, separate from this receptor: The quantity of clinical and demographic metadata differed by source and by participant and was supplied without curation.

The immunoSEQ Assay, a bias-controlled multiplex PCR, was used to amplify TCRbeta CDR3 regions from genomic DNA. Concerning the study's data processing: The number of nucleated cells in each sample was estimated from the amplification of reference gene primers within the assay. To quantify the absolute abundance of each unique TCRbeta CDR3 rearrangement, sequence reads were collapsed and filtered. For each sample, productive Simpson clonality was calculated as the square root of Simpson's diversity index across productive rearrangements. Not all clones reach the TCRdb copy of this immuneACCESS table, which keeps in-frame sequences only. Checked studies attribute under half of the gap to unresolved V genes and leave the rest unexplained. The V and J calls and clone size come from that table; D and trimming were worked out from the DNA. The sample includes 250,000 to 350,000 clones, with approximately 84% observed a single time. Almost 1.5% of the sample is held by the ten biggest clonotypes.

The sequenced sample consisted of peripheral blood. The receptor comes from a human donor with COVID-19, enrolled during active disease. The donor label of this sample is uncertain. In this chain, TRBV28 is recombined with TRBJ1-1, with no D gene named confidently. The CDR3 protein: CASSLTQVIEAFF. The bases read TGTGCCAGCAGTTTAACCCAGGTTATCGAAGCTTTCTTT. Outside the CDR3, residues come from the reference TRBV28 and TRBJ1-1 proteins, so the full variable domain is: DVKVTQSSRYLVKRTGEKVFLECVQDMDHENMFWYRQDPGLGLRLIYFSYDVKMKEKGDIPEGYSVSREKKERFSLILESASTNQTSMYLCASSLTQVIEAFFGQGTRLTVV.